This T cell receptor (beta chain) was recorded in a study of response to subunit inactivated influenza vaccine. Study conclusions and caveats: Authors suggested that a seasonal influenza vaccination recruits few new T cells each time.

The table lists this clonotype with a few counts. Its target is unknown. TCRdb used MiXCR to reprocess the RT-PCR reads, holding one entry per CDR3 protein. The table shows roughly 500,000 distinct CDR3 sequences, with under 25% occurring only once. The CDR3 is made up of 12 amino acids. Between the trimmed V and J ends, which lost 4 bases and 4 bases, there was a span of 6 bases. Germline CDR1 and CDR2: SEHNR and FQNEAQ (reference sequence). This sample was shared with a second study, whose subject was T cells expressing NK-cell markers. That source reports: UMI-tagged 5'RACE template switching yielded the TCR beta cDNA. The eight sequenced donors comprised seven who were HCMV-seropositive and one who was seronegative. Several donors had dominant NKG2C+ clonotypes that comprised about 1.0-7.0% of their CD8+ T cells. Whether expanded NKG2C+ T cell clones were HCMV specific stayed uncertain.

The J gene is TRBJ2-3, the V gene TRBV7-9; D not resolved. This TCR derives from a man aged 45 to 65 who received an inactivated influenza vaccine. The sequenced sample was CD4+ T cells sorted from PBMCs, obtained less than 13 days after vaccination. The CDR3 spells CASSYQADTQYF. The CDR3 bases are TGTGCCAGCAGCTACCAAGCAGATACGCAGTATTTT.